The next 22 T cell receptor beta chains were all read from a single sample in a study of blood T cell repertoires in COVID-19. Sequencing used immunoSEQ multiplex PCR; TCRdb keeps in-frame clones, though not all of them. The sample includes some 150,000 clones, just over 85% of them seen just once. The sequencing input was PBMCs or T cells enriched from blood (not recorded which). The source of these receptors is a man in his fifties or sixties who had recovered from COVID-19.

The chain couples TRBV24-1 to TRBJ2-5; D may be TRBD2 (6 bases). The CDR3 covers 16 residues. Germline V gives CDR1 KGHDR, CDR2 SFDVKD. V dropped 9 bases and J dropped 2 bases, with 21 bases sitting between them. CDR3 in amino acids: CATGDATGGLQETQYF. The CDR3 DNA reads as TGTGCCACCGGGGACGCCACCGGGGGTCTACAAGAGACCCAGTACTTC.

J is TRBJ1-5 and V is TRBV18, with a possible D match to TRBD1 (5 bases). V lost 2 bases and J 2 bases, leaving 13 bases between the germline ends. CDR3 length: 16 residues. CDR1 and CDR2 from the germline V gene are KGHSH and LQKENI. The CDR3 DNA reads TGTGCCAGCTCACCATCCAGGGATAGTGGCAATCAGCCCCAGCATTTT. Translated: CASSPSRDSGNQPQHF.

The chain links TRBV6-5 to TRBJ1-4; D is perhaps TRBD1 (6 bases). The germline V gene encodes CDR1 MNHEY and CDR2 SVGAGI. The CDR3 spans 14 residues. V was cut by 7 bases and J by 8 bases, with 17 bases left in between. CDR3 loop: CASNVQGRGEKLFF. The CDR3 DNA is TGTGCCAGCAATGTACAGGGAAGGGGCGAAAAACTGTTTTTT.

This sequence joins TRBV5-6 and TRBJ2-7, with 10 bases identical to TRBD1. Germline V gives CDR1 SGHDT, CDR2 YYEEEE. Unmatched junction bases numbered 3, after V lost 3 bases and J lost 3 bases. The CDR3 length is 14 residues. The DNA for the CDR3 is TGTGCCAGCAGCTGGGGACAGGGGATCTACGAGCAGTACGTC. Translating gives CASSWGQGIYEQYV.

V and J are TRBV7-9 and TRBJ2-1, with 8 bases fitting TRBD2. The CDR3 loop spans 15 amino acids. The trim removed 4 bases at V and 6 bases at J, leaving 8 bases unmatched. CDR1 is SEHNR and CDR2 is FQNEAQ in the germline V gene (reference sequence). CDR3 DNA sequence: TGTGCCAGCAGCTCCGGGACTAGTAGAGGCAATGAGCAGTTCTTC. It encodes CASSSGTSRGNEQFF.

This chain links TRBV9 with TRBJ2-3, with TRBD2 matching 9 bases. J was trimmed by 2 bases and V by 3 bases; bases with no gene match: 4. CDR3 length: 15 residues. Looked up from germline, CDR1 is SGDLS and CDR2 is YYNGEE. The CDR3 is CASSAAGGVTDTQYF. The CDR3 DNA reads TGTGCCAGCAGCGCCGCGGGAGGGGTCACAGATACGCAGTATTTT.

The chain is built from TRBV11-3 and TRBJ2-2, with D perhaps TRBD1 (6 bases). The CDR3 contains 14 residues. The V and J ends lost 2 bases and 6 bases respectively, with 10 bases between them. The germline gives CDR1 SGHNT, CDR2 YENEEA. CDR3 amino acids: CASSLTGYPGELFF. In nucleotides, the CDR3 is TGTGCCAGCAGCTTAACAGGGTACCCCGGGGAGCTGTTTTTT.

The chain combines TRBV6-5 with TRBJ2-7; the match to TRBD2 covers 11 bases. CDR1 and CDR2 (germline): MNHEY, SVGAGI. The CDR3 loop spans 15 amino acids. J was trimmed by 4 bases and V by 3 bases; bases with no gene match: 5. CDR3 DNA sequence: TGTGCCAGCAGTTATAGTACTAGCGGGAGTTACGAGCAGTACTTC. Translated: CASSYSTSGSYEQYF.

V usage is TRBV18 and J usage is TRBJ1-2; D perhaps matches TRBD1 (5 bases). V was pared by 8 bases and J by 7 bases, with 23 bases between. The CDR3 is 15 amino acids. Germline V gives CDR1 KGHSH, CDR2 LQKENI. The CDR3 spells CASTPGNSNFGGYTF. In DNA, the CDR3 is TGTGCCAGCACCCCAGGGAACTCAAATTTCGGTGGCTACACCTTC.

V gene TRBV4-3 combines with J gene TRBJ1-1; D call uncertain. The CDR3 extends over 17 amino acids. From germline, CDR1 is LGHNA and CDR2 YSLEER. V lost 5 bases, J lost 1 base, and 20 bases lay in between. In DNA form, the CDR3 reads TGCGCCAGCAGCTCCGAGATGGGGTGGCGGGGGAACACTGAAGCTTTCTTT. Protein product: CASSSEMGWRGNTEAFF.

The chain links TRBV7-9 to TRBJ2-7; 11 bases align to TRBD2. This CDR3 is built from 15 residues. CDR1 SEHNR and CDR2 FQNEAQ come from the germline V gene (reference sequence). Trimming cost V 7 bases and J 0 bases; bases outside gene matches: 5. CDR3 sequence: CASIPSGRPSYEQYF. The CDR3 DNA follows: TGTGCCAGCATCCCTAGCGGGAGGCCCTCCTACGAGCAGTACTTC.

The rearrangement joins TRBV27 to TRBJ1-3; TRBD1 is a possible D gene (5 bases). Germline assignment: CDR1 MNHEY and CDR2 SMNVEV (reference sequence). The CDR3 has 14 residues. Trimming stripped 3 bases from V and 4 bases from J, with 10 bases between. CDR3 amino acids: CASSFQGGGNTIYF. For the CDR3, the DNA is TGTGCCAGCAGTTTCCAGGGTGGAGGAAACACCATATATTTT.

As DNA, the CDR3 is TGTGCCAGCAGGTTGCATGAGGGGGTCAAACGCGGCACTGAAGCTTTCTTT. Its protein is CASRLHEGVKRGTEAFF. V and J are TRBV2 and TRBJ1-1; TRBD1 is a possible D gene (6 bases). V was clipped by 6 bases and J by 4 bases, with 24 bases between them. There are 17 residues in the CDR3. Looked up from germline, CDR1 is SNHLY and CDR2 is FYNNEI.

This sequence joins TRBV7-2 and TRBJ2-5; D uncertain. V lost 1 base and J 5 bases, leaving 11 bases between the germline ends. CDR1 and CDR2 (germline): SGHTA, FQGNSA. The CDR3 is 14 amino acids. Written as DNA, the CDR3 is TGTGCCAGCAGCTTAGAAAGAGTCTCGGAGACCCAGTACTTC. This codes for CASSLERVSETQYF. Filled out from reference TRBV7-2 and TRBJ2-5, the complete variable domain reads GAGVSQSPSNKVTEKGKDVELRCDPISGHTALYWYRQSLGQGLEFLIYFQGNSAPDKSGLPSDRFSAERTGGSVSTLTIQRTQQEDSAVYLCASSLERVSETQYFGPGTRLLVL.

V usage is TRBV6-2 or TRBV6-3 and J usage is TRBJ1-5, with 7 bases matching TRBD1. There are 15 residues in the CDR3. The germline gives CDR1 MNHEY, CDR2 SVGEGT. V lost 4 bases, J lost 1 base, and 4 bases stayed unmatched. This CDR3 is CASSSTGQSNQPQHF. As DNA, the CDR3 is TGTGCCAGCAGTTCGACAGGGCAAAGCAATCAGCCCCAGCATTTT.

The chain couples TRBV30 to TRBJ2-3; D is perhaps TRBD2 (6 bases). V lost 4 bases and J 2 bases, leaving 13 bases between the germline ends. The CDR3 is made up of 14 amino acids. From germline, CDR1 is GTSNPN and CDR2 SVGIG (reference sequence). CDR3 in amino acids: CAWNFGGITDTQYF. In nucleotides, the CDR3 is TGTGCCTGGAATTTCGGCGGGATCACAGATACGCAGTATTTT.

The chain combines TRBV7-3 with TRBJ2-1; TRBD2 aligns across 8 bases. The germline V gene has CDR1 SGHTA and CDR2 FQGTGA. V dropped 4 bases and J dropped 2; count of bases not matched to a gene: 7. The CDR3 loop spans 16 amino acids. The CDR3 loop reads CASSSLAGIPYNEQFF. CDR3 nucleotides: TGTGCCAGCAGCTCCTTAGCGGGAATCCCCTACAATGAGCAGTTCTTC.

This clone was found once. V usage is TRBV2 and J usage is TRBJ1-2; 9 bases align to TRBD1. The trim removed 6 bases at V and 6 bases at J, leaving 5 bases unmatched. The CDR3 is 13 amino acids. Germline values: CDR1 SNHLY, CDR2 FYNNEI. The CDR3 nucleotides read TGTGCCAGCAGACAGGGGGCGTCTGATGGCTACACCTTC. Translation: CASRQGASDGYTF.

The chain combines TRBV14 with TRBJ1-5, with a possible D match to TRBD1 (5 bases). The V and J ends lost 0 bases and 9 bases respectively, with 9 bases between them. CDR1 and CDR2 (germline): SGHDN, FVKESK. This CDR3 is built from 13 residues. This chain's CDR3 is CASSQDKGLPQHF. The CDR3 coding sequence is TGTGCCAGCAGCCAAGATAAGGGGCTGCCCCAGCATTTT.

This rearrangement joins TRBV28 to TRBJ1-5; weak D call: TRBD1 (5 bases). V was shortened by 3 bases and J by 5 bases, with 14 bases between the two germline ends. From germline, CDR1 is MDHEN and CDR2 SYDVKM. The CDR3 totals 15 residues. CDR3 coding DNA: TGTGCCAGCAGTTTCGACAGCAATAACGATCAGCCCCAGCATTTT. Translating it yields CASSFDSNNDQPQHF. Filled out from reference TRBV28 and TRBJ1-5, the complete variable domain reads DVKVTQSSRYLVKRTGEKVFLECVQDMDHENMFWYRQDPGLGLRLIYFSYDVKMKEKGDIPEGYSVSREKKERFSLILESASTNQTSMYLCASSFDSNNDQPQHFGDGTRLSIL.

The chain recombines TRBV5-1 with TRBJ2-1; 10 nucleotides agree with TRBD2. This CDR3 has 15 residues. Trimming at V came to 5 bases and at J to 9 bases, leaving 11 bases not matched to a gene. CDR1 SGHRS and CDR2 YFSETQ come from the germline V gene. As DNA, the CDR3 is TGCGCCAGCAGTCATCTAGCGGGAGAAGTGGGTGAGCAGTTCTTC. This encodes CASSHLAGEVGEQFF.

This clone was seen a single time. J is TRBJ1-5 and V is TRBV12-3 or TRBV12-4; D remains ambiguous. This CDR3 comprises 13 residues. V shed 3 bases and J shed 6 bases, with 9 bases lying between them. The CDR3: CASSLSGSQPQHF. The CDR3 coding sequence is TGTGCCAGCAGTTTGTCTGGGAGTCAGCCCCAGCATTTT.